The rows below give T cell receptor beta chains drawn from one sample of a study of blood T cells in healthy people across ages. From the 5' RACE reads, TCRdb called clonotypes with MiXCR, one entry per CDR3 protein. The sample carries approximately 780,000 distinct CDR3 sequences, 25% to 30% recorded once. This sample was shared with a second study, whose subject was T cells of mothers and their children.

Sequencing was carried out using blood. The source of these receptors is a boy under 18 in good health. Each CDR3 is given with its conserved first and last residue. D genes are given only for firm matches. Size is stated for part of the rows, as once, few or many counts, or as a class when the clone is expanded.

V gene	D gene	clone size	J gene	CDR3 DNA	CDR3 protein
TRBV13	.	few	TRBJ2-1	TGTGCCAGCAGCCGGGTGGGGGTTAGCTCCTACAATGAGCAGTTCTTC	CASSRVGVSSYNEQFF
TRBV7-3	.	.	TRBJ1-1	TGTGCCAGCAGCATTTTCCGGGCCGCGAACACTGAAGCTTTCTTT	CASSIFRAANTEAFF
TRBV5-5	TRBD1	few	TRBJ1-4	TGTGCCAGCAGCTTGGGACTCACAGGGGGAACTAATGAAAAACTGTTTTTT	CASSLGLTGGTNEKLFF
TRBV4-2	TRBD2	few	TRBJ2-1	TGTGCCAGCAGCCAAGACCCCTGGCGGGGGAGCAATGAGCAGTTCTTC	CASSQDPWRGSNEQFF
TRBV5-1	.	.	TRBJ1-4	TGCGCCAGCAGCCTGGACCCCGGCGGTGAAAAACTGTTTTTT	CASSLDPGGEKLFF
TRBV6-4	.	once	TRBJ2-2	TGTGCCAGCATTGACCCCAGGGGAAGCGGGGAACTGTTTTTT	CASIDPRGSGELFF
TRBV28	TRBD1	.	TRBJ2-2	TGTGCCAGCAGTAGTCCCGGGACAGGGGCCGGAGAGCTGTTTTTT	CASSSPGTGAGELFF
TRBV6-5	.	few	TRBJ1-1	TGTGCCAGCAGTTACGATAGGTACACTGAAGCTTTCTTT	CASSYDRYTEAFF
TRBV10-3	.	.	TRBJ1-1	TGTGCCATCAGTGAGGGGCAGGGGAACACTGAAGCTTTCTTT	CAISEGQGNTEAFF
TRBV28	.	.	TRBJ1-4	TGTGCCAGCAGTTCCACGGGACACAAGAATGAAAAACTGTTTTTT	CASSSTGHKNEKLFF
TRBV15	TRBD2	.	TRBJ2-3	TGTGCCACCAGCGCCCGGCCGGGACTAGCATATAGCACAGATACGCAGTATTTT	CATSARPGLAYSTDTQYF
TRBV20-1	.	.	TRBJ2-7	TGCAGTGCTAGTGCCAGTACCACCTACGAGCAGTACTTC	CSASASTTYEQYF
TRBV28	.	many	TRBJ2-3	TGTGCCAGCGGGGGAGATACGCAGTATTTT	CASGGDTQYF
TRBV12-3/TRBV12-4	.	few	TRBJ2-1	TGTGCCAGCAGTCCAATAGCGTACAGCTCCTACAATGAGCAGTTCTTC	CASSPIAYSSYNEQFF
TRBV28	TRBD2	.	TRBJ2-1	TGTGCCAGCAGGGGAGGAGCGGGAGTACACGAGCAGTTCTTC	CASRGGAGVHEQFF
TRBV5-1	.	.	TRBJ2-1	TGCGCCAGCAGCTTTCTACTCAGGGGTAATGAGCAGTTCTTC	CASSFLLRGNEQFF
TRBV2	.	.	TRBJ1-4	TGTGCCAGCAGTTTCCGACAGCCGCAGGAAAAACTGTTTTTT	CASSFRQPQEKLFF
TRBV4-2	.	few	TRBJ2-4	TGTGCCAGCAGCCAAGATGTTGGGGGTAGCAAAAACATTCAGTACTTC	CASSQDVGGSKNIQYF
TRBV3-1	TRBD1	.	TRBJ2-4	TGTGCCAGCAGCCAAGACCCGGGACAGGGGGCAAGCATTCAGTACTTC	CASSQDPGQGASIQYF
TRBV20-1	TRBD1	few	TRBJ2-3	TGCAGTGCTCATTTACAGGGGTCAAGTACAGATACGCAGTATTTT	CSAHLQGSSTDTQYF
TRBV27	TRBD2	few	TRBJ2-1	TGTGCCAGCAGTATGGGACTACACAATGAGCAGTTCTTC	CASSMGLHNEQFF
TRBV11-2	.	few	TRBJ2-5	TGTGCCAGCAGTCACTCCGGGCAGGTGGAGACCCAGTACTTC	CASSHSGQVETQYF
TRBV30	TRBD2	.	TRBJ2-7	TGTGCCTGGGGGGGGTCTAGCGGGGCTTCCTACGAGCAGTACTTC	CAWGGSSGASYEQYF
TRBV20-1	TRBD1	.	TRBJ2-3	TGCAGTGTGGGACAGGGAGTACGAGATACGCAGTATTTT	CSVGQGVRDTQYF
TRBV7-9	.	.	TRBJ2-2	TGTGCCAGCAGCTTCACAGGGACGAACACCGGGGAGCTGTTTTTT	CASSFTGTNTGELFF
TRBV20-1	.	.	TRBJ2-1	TGCAGTGCACCTGCGACAGGATCGAGCTCCTACAATGAGCAGTTCTTC	CSAPATGSSSYNEQFF
TRBV7-9	.	few	TRBJ2-5	TGTGCCAGCAGCCCAGAGGTGGGGTACCAAGAGACCCAGTACTTC	CASSPEVGYQETQYF
TRBV12-3/TRBV12-4	.	once	TRBJ2-1	TGTGCCAGCAGTTCGGCCCCGATGGGCCAGTTCTTC	CASSSAPMGQFF
TRBV20-1	.	few	TRBJ2-7	TGCAGTGCTAGAGATGACAGTTCCTACGAGCAGTACTTC	CSARDDSSYEQYF
TRBV5-1	TRBD1	few	TRBJ2-1	TGCGCCAGCAGCTTGGGCCGGGACAGGGATTTATATGAGCAGTTCTTC	CASSLGRDRDLYEQFF
TRBV20-1	.	few	TRBJ2-1	TGCAGTGCTAGAGCGGAGGGGACCCCAGGGAATGAGCAGTTCTTC	CSARAEGTPGNEQFF
TRBV5-6	TRBD2	.	TRBJ2-1	TGTGCCGGCAGCGGGGGACTAGCGGTTACCTACAATGAGCAGTTCTTC	CAGSGGLAVTYNEQFF
TRBV7-9	TRBD1	.	TRBJ2-7	TGTGCCAGCGCCAGGGACAGTCTTATTTACGAGCAGTACTTC	CASARDSLIYEQYF
TRBV9	.	few	TRBJ2-1	TGTGCCAGCAGCTCTCAGTTTAGTCGGGGTGAGCAGTTCTTC	CASSSQFSRGEQFF
TRBV9	TRBD1	few	TRBJ2-7	TGTGCCAGCAGCCGAGGCGACACAGGGGTAGGCGAGCAGTACTTC	CASSRGDTGVGEQYF
TRBV29-1	.	.	TRBJ2-5	TGCAGCGTTGAAGATCCAGGGATCCAAGGGACCCAGTACTTC	CSVEDPGIQGTQYF
TRBV11-2	.	.	TRBJ2-7	TGTGCCAGCAGCTTAGGGGGGCAGGGTCAGGAGCAGTACTTC	CASSLGGQGQEQYF
TRBV10-3	.	.	TRBJ1-1	TGTGCCGCTTTAAGCGAGGGGAACACTGAAGCTTTCTTT	CAALSEGNTEAFF
TRBV3-1	.	few	TRBJ1-5	TGTGCCAGCAGCCAAGACGGGGTTGGCAATCAGCCCCAGCATTTT	CASSQDGVGNQPQHF
TRBV5-1	TRBD1	.	TRBJ2-3	TGCGCCAGCAGCATGGGACAGGGTTACGATACGCAGTATTTT	CASSMGQGYDTQYF
TRBV10-3	TRBD1	few	TRBJ2-7	TGTGCCATCAGTGAGGGACAGGGCATAACCTACGAGCAGTACTTC	CAISEGQGITYEQYF